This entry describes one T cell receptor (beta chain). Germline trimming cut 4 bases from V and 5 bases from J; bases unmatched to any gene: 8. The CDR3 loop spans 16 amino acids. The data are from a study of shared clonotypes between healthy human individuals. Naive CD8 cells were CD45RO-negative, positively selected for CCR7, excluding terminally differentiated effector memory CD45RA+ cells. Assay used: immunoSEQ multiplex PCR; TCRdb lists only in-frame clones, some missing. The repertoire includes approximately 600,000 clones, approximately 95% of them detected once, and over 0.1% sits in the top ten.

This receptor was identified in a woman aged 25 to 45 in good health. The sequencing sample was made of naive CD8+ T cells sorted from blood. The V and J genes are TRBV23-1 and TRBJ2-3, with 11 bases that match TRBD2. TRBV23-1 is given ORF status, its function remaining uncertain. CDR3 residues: CASSLAPLAGGDTQYF. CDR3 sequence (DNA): TGCGCCAGCAGTCTAGCCCCGCTAGCGGGAGGAGATACGCAGTATTTT.